This is a list of T cell receptor beta chains from one sample in a study of blood T cell repertoires in COVID-19. The assay was immunoSEQ multiplex PCR, and TCRdb's table has in-frame clones only and misses some. In the table there are 200,000 to 300,000 clones, around 88% of which are singletons. Sequenced material: peripheral blood. The receptors shown here come from a man between 25 and 39 years old with active or convalescent COVID-19. Both conserved end residues are part of each CDR3. Only part of the rows carry a size: once, few, many, or a class if the clone is expanded.

abundance,v_gene,CDR3aa
NA,TRBV6-5,CASSGGVRTEAFF
once,TRBV2,CASSDWGSEAFF
few,TRBV27,CASSLLGQGERGYTF
NA,TRBV11-3,CASSLSPSGDGGEQFF
NA,TRBV14,CASSPQGFNEQFF
once,TRBV6-2/TRBV6-3,CASSPGVNLMNTEAFF
NA,TRBV9,CASSVASTSGERRSYNEQFF
NA,TRBV5-1,CASSLTGANTEAFF
NA,TRBV9,CASSVGQGFNEAFF
NA,TRBV6-1,CASSDLAGGPGTDTQYF
NA,TRBV7-2,CASSLTSGGTNTGELFF
NA,TRBV7-2,CASSFTGLLSSGNTIYF
NA,TRBV18,CASSSGTSLSYEQYF
NA,TRBV5-6,CASSLGIGVYEQYF
NA,TRBV6-5,CASWGRASNQPQHF
NA,TRBV20-1,CSASNLEPGLANYNEQFF